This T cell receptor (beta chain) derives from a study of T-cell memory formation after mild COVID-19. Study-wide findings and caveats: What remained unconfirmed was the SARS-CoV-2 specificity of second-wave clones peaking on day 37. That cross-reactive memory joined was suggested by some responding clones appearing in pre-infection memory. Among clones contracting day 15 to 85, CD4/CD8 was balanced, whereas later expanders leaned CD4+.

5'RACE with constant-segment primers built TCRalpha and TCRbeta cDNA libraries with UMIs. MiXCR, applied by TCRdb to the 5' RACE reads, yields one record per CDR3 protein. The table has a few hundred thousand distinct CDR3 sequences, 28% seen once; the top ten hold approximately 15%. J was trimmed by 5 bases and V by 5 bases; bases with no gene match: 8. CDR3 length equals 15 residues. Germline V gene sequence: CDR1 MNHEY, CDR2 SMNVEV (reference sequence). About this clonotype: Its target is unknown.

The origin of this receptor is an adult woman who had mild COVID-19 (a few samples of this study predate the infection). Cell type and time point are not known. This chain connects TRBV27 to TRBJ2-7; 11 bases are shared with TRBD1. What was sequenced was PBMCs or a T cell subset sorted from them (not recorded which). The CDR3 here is CASSRPGTGGNEQYF. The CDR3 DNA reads TGTGCCAGCAGTAGACCCGGGACAGGGGGTAACGAGCAGTACTTC.